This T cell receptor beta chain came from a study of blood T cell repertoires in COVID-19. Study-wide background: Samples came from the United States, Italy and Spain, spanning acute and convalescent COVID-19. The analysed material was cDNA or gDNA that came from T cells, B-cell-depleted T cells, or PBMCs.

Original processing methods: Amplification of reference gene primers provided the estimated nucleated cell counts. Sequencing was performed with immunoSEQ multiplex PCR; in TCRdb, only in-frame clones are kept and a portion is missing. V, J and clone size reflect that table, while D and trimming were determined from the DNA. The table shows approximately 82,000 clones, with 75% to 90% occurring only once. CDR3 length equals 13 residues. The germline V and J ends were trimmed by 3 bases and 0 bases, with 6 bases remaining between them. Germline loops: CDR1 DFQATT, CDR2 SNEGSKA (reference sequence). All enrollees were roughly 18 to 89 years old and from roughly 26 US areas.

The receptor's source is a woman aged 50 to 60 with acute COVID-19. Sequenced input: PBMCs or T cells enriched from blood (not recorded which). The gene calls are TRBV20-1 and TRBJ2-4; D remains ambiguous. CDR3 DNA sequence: TGCAGTGCTAGTTCCGTAGCCAAAAACATTCAGTACTTC. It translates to CSASSVAKNIQYF.